The clone carrying this TCR beta chain is judged medium-sized. These data belong to a study of Graves' ophthalmopathy and Graves' hyperthyroidism. The V gene's germline CDR1 is SGHTA and CDR2 FQGNSA. Trimming took 1 base from V and 5 from J; bases not matched to a gene: 11. The CDR3 extends over 17 amino acids. RNA transcripts served as template for amplifying TCR beta CDR3 sequences. A first-round RT-PCR used HTBI primers, followed by a second-round multiplex PCR. MiXCR was run by TCRdb on the multiplex PCR reads, yielding one entry per CDR3 protein. The repertoire includes about 23,000 distinct CDR3 sequences, nearly 50% of them detected once, and 6% to 8% sits in the top ten.

V and J are TRBV7-2 and TRBJ2-1, with TRBD2 matching over 7 bases. The clonotype originates from an adult woman with stable Graves' hyperthyroidism. The sequenced sample consisted of peripheral blood. Here the CDR3 DNA reads TGTGCCAGCAGCTTAGGTCGGACTAGTGGAACTCACAATGAGCAGTTCTTC. Amino acid sequence: CASSLGRTSGTHNEQFF.